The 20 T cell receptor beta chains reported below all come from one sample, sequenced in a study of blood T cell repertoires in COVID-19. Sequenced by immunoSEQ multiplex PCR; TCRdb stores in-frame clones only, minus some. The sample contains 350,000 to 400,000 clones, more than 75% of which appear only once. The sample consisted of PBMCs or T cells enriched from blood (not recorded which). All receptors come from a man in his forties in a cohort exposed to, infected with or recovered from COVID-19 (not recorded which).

CDR3: CASGGRFSYNEQFF. The CDR3 DNA is TGTGCCAGCGGCGGGAGGTTTTCCTACAATGAGCAGTTCTTC. The V and J genes are TRBV2 and TRBJ2-1, with 8 bases aligning to TRBD2. Germline V gene data show CDR1 as SNHLY and CDR2 as FYNNEI. V shed 8 bases and J 1 base; nucleotides not matched to a gene: 4. CDR3 size: 14 residues. Full variable domain (missing parts from reference TRBV2 and TRBJ2-1): EPEVTQTPSHQVTQMGQEVILRCVPISNHLYFYWYRQILGQKVEFLVSFYNNEISEKSEIFDDQFSVERPDGSNFTLKIRSTKLEDSAMYFCASGGRFSYNEQFFGPGTRLTVL.

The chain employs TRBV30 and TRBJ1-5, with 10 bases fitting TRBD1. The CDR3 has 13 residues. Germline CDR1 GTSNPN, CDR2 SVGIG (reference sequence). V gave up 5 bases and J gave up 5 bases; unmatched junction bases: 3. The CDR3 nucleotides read TGTGCCTGGTCGGACAGGGGGGATCAGCCCCAGCATTTT. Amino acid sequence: CAWSDRGDQPQHF.

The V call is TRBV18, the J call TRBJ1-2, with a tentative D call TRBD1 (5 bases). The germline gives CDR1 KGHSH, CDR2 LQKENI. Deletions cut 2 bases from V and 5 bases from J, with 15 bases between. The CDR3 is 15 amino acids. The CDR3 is CASSPSGINGYGYTF. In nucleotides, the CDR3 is TGTGCCAGCTCACCATCAGGGATTAATGGGTATGGCTACACCTTC.

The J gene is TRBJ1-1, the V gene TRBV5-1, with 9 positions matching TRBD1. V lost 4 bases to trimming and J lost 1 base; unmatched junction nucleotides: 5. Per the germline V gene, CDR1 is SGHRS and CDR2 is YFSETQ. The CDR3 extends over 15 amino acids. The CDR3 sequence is CASSVDRGANTEAFF. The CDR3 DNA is TGCGCCAGCAGCGTGGACAGGGGCGCGAACACTGAAGCTTTCTTT.

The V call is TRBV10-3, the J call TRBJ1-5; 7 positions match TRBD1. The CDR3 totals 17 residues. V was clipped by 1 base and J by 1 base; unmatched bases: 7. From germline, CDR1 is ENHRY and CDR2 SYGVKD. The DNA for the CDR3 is TGTGCCATCAGTGAGTTTTTGGGGACAGAAAGCAATCAGCCCCAGCATTTT. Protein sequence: CAISEFLGTESNQPQHF.

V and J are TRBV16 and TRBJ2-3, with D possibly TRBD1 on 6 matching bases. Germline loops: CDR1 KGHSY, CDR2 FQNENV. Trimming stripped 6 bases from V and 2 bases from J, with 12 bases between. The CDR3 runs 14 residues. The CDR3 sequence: CASRQRQATDTQYF. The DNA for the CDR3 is TGTGCCAGCAGGCAGAGACAGGCCACAGATACGCAGTATTTT.

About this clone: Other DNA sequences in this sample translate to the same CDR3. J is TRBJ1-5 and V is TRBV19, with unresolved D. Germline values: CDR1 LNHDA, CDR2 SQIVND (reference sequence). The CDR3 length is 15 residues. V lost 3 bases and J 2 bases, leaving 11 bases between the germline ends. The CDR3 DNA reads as TGTGCCAGTAGTATTGGGCAGGTGGGCAATCAGCCCCAGCATTTT. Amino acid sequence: CASSIGQVGNQPQHF. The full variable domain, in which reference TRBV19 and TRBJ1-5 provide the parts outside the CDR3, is DGGITQSPKYLFRKEGQNVTLSCEQNLNHDAMYWYRQDPGQGLRLIYYSQIVNDFQKGDIAEGYSVSREKKESFPLTVTSAQKNPTAFYLCASSIGQVGNQPQHFGDGTRLSIL.

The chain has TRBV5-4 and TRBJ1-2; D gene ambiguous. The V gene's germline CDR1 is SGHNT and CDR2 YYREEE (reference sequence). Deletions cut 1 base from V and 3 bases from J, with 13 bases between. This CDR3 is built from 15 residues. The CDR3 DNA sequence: TGTGCCAGCAGCTTGTATCGGGTCCTTGACTATGGCTACACCTTC. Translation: CASSLYRVLDYGYTF.

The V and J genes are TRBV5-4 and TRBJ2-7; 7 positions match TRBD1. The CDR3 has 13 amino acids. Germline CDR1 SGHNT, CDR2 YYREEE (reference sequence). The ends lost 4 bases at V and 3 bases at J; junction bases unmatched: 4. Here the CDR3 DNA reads TGTGCCAGCAGCCTCCGGGACAGCTACGAGCAGTACTTC. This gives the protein CASSLRDSYEQYF.

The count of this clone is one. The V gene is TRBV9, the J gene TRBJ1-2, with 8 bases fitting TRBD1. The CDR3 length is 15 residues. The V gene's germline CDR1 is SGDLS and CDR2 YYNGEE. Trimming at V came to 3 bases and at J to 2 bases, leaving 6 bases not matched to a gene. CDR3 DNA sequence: TGTGCCAGCAGCGCCGGTCACAGGGGGAACTATGGCTACACCTTC. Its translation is CASSAGHRGNYGYTF.

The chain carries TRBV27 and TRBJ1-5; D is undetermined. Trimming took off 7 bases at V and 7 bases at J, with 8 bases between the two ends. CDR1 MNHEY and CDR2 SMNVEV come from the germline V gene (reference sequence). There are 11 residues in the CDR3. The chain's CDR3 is CASTRRQPQHF. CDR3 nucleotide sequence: TGTGCCAGCACGAGAAGACAGCCCCAGCATTTT.

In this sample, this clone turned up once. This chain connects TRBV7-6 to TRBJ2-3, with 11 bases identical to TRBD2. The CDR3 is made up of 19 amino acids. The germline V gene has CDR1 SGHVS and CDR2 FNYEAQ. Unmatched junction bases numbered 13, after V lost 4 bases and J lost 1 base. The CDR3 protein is CASSSQGHRGLAGTDTQYF. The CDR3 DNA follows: TGTGCCAGCAGCTCCCAGGGGCACCGGGGACTAGCGGGCACAGATACGCAGTATTTT.

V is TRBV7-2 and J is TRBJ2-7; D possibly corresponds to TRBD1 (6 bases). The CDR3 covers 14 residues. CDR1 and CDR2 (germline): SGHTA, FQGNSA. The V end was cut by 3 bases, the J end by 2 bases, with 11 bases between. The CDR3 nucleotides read TGTGCCAGCAGCTTCGGGACAAGTACCTACGAGCAGTACTTC. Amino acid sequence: CASSFGTSTYEQYF.

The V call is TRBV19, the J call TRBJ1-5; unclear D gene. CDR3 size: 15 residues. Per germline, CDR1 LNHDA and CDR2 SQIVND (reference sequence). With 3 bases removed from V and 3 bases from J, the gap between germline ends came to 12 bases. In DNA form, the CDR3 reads TGTGCCAGTAGTATTTCCGGAGGAAACAATCAGCCCCAGCATTTT. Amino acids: CASSISGGNNQPQHF.

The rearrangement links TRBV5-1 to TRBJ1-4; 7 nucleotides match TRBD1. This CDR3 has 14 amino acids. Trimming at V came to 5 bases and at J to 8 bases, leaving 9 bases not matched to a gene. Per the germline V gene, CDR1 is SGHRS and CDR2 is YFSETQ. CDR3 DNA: TGCGCCAGCAGTGCAGGGGGAAAGGTAGAAAAACTGTTTTTT. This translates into CASSAGGKVEKLFF.

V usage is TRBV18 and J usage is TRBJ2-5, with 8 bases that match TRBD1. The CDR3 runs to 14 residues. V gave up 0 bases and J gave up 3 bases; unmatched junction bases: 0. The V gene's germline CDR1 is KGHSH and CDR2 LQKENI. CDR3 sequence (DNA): TGTGCCAGCTCACCACCGGACAGGGAAGAGACCCAGTACTTC. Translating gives CASSPPDREETQYF.

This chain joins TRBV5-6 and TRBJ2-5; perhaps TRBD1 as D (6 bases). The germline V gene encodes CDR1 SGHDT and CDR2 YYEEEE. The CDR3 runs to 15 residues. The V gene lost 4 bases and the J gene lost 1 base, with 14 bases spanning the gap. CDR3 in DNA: TGTGCCAGCAGCCTTCGCCAGGGGACCCAAGAGACCCAGTACTTC. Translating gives CASSLRQGTQETQYF.

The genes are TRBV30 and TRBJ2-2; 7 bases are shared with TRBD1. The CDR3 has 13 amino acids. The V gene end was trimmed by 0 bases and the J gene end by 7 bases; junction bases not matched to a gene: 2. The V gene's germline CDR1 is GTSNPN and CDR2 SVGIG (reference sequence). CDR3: CAWSVQGIGELFF. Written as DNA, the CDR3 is TGTGCCTGGAGTGTACAGGGGATCGGGGAGCTGTTTTTT. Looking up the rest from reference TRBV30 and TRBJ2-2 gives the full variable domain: SQTIHQWPATLVQPVGSPLSLECTVEGTSNPNLYWYRQAAGRGLQLLFYSVGIGQISSEVPQNLSASRPQDRQFILSSKKLLLSDSGFYLCAWSVQGIGELFFGEGSRLTVL.

CDR3 bases: TGCGCCAGCAGCTTGGTCGGCGGGGGAACTAATGAAAAACTGTTTTTT. Amino acids: CASSLVGGGTNEKLFF. This chain uses TRBV5-1 with TRBJ1-4, with D possibly matching TRBD1 (5 bases). The V gene lost 0 bases and the J gene lost 1 base, with 10 bases spanning the gap. Germline CDR1 and CDR2: SGHRS and YFSETQ. This CDR3 contains 16 residues.

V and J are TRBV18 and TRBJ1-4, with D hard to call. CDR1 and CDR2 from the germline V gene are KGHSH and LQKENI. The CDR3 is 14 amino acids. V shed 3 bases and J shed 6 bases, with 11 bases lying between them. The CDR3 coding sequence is TGTGCCAGCTCACCCCAGACTCGGGATGAAAAACTGTTTTTT. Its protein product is CASSPQTRDEKLFF.